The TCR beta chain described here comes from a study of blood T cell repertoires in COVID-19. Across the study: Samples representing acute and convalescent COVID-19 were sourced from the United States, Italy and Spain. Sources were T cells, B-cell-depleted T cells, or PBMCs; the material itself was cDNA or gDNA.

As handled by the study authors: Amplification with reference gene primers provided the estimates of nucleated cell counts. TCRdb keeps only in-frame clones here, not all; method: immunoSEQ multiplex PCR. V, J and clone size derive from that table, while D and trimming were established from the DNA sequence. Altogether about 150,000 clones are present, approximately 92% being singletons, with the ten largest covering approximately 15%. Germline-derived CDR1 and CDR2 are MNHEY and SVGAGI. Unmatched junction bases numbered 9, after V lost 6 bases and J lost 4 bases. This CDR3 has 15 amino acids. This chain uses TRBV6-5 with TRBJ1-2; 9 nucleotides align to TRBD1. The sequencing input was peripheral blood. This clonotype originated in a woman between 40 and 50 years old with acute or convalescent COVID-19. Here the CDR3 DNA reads TGTGCCAGCAGGGGAATCGGACAGGGGAGCTATGGCTACACCTTC. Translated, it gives CASRGIGQGSYGYTF.